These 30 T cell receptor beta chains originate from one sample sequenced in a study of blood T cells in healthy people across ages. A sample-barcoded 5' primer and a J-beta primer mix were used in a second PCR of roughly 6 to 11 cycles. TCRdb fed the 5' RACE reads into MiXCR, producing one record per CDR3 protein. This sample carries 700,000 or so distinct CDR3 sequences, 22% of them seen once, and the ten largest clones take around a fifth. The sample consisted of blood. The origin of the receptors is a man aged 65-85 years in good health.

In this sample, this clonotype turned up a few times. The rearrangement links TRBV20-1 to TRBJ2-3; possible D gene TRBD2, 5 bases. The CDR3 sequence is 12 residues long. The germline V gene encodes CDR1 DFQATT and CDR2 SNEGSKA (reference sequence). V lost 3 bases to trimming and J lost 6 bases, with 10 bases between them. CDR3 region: CSARNPGDTQYF. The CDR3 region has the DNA TGCAGTGCTAGGAACCCGGGGGATACGCAGTATTTT.

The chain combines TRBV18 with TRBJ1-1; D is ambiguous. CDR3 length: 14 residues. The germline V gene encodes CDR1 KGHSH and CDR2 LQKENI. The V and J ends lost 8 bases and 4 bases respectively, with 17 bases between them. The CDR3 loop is CASAPQASITEAFF. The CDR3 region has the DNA TGTGCCAGCGCCCCGCAGGCGTCGATCACTGAAGCTTTCTTT.

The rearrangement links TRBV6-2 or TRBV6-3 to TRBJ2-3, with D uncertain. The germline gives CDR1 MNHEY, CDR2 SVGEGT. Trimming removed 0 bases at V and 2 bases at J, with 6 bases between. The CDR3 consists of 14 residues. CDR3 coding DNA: TGTGCCAGCAGTTACTCGCAGTCCACAGATACGCAGTATTTT. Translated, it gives CASSYSQSTDTQYF.

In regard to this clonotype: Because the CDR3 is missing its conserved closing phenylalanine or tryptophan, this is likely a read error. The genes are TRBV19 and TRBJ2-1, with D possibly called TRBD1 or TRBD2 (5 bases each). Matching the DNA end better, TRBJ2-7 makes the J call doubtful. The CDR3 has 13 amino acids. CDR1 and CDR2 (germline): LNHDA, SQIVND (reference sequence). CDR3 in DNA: TGTGCCAGTAGTATAGATGGGGGATCGTTGCAGTACGTC. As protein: CASSIDGGSLQYV.

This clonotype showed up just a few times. The CDR3 sequence is CASSRAGQPYEQYF. The CDR3 nucleotides read TGTGCCAGCTCACGAGCGGGACAGCCCTACGAGCAGTACTTC. V usage is TRBV18 and J usage is TRBJ2-7; D possibly uses TRBD1 or TRBD2 (7 bases each). V was clipped by 4 bases and J by 2 bases, with 12 bases between them. Germline values: CDR1 KGHSH, CDR2 LQKENI. This CDR3 has 14 residues.

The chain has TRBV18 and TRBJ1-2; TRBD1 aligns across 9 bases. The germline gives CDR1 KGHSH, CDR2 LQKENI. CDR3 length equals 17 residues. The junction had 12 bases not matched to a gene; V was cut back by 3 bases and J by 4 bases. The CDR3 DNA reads TGTGCCAGCTCACCCCTCCTTGGGGGACAGGGACCCTATGGCTACACCTTC. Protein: CASSPLLGGQGPYGYTF.

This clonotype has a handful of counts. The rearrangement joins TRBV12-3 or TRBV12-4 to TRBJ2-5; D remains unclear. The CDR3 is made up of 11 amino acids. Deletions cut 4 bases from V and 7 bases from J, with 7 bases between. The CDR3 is CASSYVATQYF. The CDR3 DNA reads TGTGCCAGCAGTTATGTCGCGACCCAGTACTTC.

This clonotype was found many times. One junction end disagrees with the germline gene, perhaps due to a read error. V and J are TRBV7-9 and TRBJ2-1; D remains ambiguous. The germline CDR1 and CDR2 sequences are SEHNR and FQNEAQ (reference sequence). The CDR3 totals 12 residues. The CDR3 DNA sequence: TGCGCCAGCAGCTTGTCCTACAATGAGCAGTTCTTC. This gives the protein CASSLSYNEQFF.

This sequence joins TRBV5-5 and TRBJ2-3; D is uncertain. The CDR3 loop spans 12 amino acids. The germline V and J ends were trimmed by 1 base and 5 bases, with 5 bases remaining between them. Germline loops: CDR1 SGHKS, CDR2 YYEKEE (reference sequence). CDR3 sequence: CASSLYRDTQYF. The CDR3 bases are TGTGCCAGCAGCTTGTATAGAGATACGCAGTATTTT.

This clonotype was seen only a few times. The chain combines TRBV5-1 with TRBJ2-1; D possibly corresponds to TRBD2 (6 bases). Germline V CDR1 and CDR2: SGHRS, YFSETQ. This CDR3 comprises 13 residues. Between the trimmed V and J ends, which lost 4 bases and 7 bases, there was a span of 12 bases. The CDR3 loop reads CASSETRVNEQFF. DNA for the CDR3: TGCGCCAGCAGCGAGACTAGGGTAAATGAGCAGTTCTTC.

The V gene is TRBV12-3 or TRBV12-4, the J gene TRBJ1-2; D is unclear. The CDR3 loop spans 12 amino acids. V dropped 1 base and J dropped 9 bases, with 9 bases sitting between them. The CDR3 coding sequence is TGTGCCAGCAGTTTAGGCCCGCCAAGCTACACCTTC. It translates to CASSLGPPSYTF.

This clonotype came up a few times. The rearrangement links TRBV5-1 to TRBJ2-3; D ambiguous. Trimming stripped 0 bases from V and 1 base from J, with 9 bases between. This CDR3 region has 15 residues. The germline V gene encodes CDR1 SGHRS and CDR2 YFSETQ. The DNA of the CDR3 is TGCGCCAGCAGCTTGGACCAGCTTGGCACAGATACGCAGTATTTT. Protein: CASSLDQLGTDTQYF.

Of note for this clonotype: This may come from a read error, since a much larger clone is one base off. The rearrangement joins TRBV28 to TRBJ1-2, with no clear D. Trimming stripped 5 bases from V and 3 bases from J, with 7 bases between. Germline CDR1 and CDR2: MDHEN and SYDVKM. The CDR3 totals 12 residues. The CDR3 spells CASSPQDYGYTF. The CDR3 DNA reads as TGTGCCAGCAGTCCCCAGGACTATGGCTACACCTTC.

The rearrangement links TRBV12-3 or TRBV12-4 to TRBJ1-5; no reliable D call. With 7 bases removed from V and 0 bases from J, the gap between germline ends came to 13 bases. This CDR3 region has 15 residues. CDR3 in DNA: TGTGCCAGCACCTGGGGTCAATATAGCAATCAGCCCCAGCATTTT. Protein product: CASTWGQYSNQPQHF.

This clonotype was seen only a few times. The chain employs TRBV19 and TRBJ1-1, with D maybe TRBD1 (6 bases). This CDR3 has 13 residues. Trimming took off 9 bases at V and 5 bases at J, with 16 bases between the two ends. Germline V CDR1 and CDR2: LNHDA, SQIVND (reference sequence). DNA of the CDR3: TGTGCCAGCTACAGGGACGGAGGGACTGAAGCTTTCTTT. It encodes CASYRDGGTEAFF.

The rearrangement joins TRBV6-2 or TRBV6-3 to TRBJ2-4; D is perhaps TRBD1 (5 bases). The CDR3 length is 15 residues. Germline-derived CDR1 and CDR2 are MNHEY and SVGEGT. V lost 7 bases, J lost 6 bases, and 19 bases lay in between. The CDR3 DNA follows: TGTGCCAGCAAGGGGCTTGACCTAACCGCAAACATTCAGTACTTC. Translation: CASKGLDLTANIQYF.

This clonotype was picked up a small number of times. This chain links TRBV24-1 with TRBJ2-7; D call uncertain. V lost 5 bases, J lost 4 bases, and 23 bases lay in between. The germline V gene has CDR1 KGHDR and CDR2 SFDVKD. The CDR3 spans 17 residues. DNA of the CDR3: TGTGCCACCAGTGCTACAAGCCTTGACGGCAGAGATTACGAGCAGTACTTC. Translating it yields CATSATSLDGRDYEQYF.

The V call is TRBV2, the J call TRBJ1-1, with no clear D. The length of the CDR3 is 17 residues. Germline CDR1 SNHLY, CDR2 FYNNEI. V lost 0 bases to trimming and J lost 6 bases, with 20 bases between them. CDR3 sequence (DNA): TGTGCCAGCAGTGAAGCTTCCCCCGGGCCCTATTGCCCTGAAGCTTTCTTT. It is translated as CASSEASPGPYCPEAFF.

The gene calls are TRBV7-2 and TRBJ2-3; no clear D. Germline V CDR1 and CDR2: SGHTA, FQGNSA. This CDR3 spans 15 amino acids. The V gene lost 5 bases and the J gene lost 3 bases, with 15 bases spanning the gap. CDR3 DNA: TGTGCCAGCAGCCAAGGGTCTAGGCGGACAGATACGCAGTATTTT. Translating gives CASSQGSRRTDTQYF.

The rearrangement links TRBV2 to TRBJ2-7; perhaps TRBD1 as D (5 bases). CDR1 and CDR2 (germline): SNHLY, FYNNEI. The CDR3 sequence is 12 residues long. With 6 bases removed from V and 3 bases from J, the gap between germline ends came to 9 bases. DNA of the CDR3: TGTGCCAGCAGCGTGACAGTCTACGAGCAGTACGTC. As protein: CASSVTVYEQYV.

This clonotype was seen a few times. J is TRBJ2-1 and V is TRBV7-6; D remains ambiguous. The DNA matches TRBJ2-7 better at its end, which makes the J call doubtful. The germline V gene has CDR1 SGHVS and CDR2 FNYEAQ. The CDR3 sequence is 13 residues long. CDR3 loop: CASSFDTMREQYF. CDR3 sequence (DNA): TGTGCCAGCAGCTTTGACACCATGAGGGAGCAGTACTTC.

The CDR3 here is CASSPPGRSQETQYF. The CDR3 nucleotides read TGTGCCAGCTCACCTCCGGGACGGTCTCAAGAGACCCAGTACTTC. The chain uses TRBV18 and TRBJ2-5; D is possibly TRBD1 or TRBD2 (5 bases each). The V gene lost 3 bases and the J gene lost 2 bases, with 13 bases spanning the gap. Germline CDR1 and CDR2: KGHSH and LQKENI. The CDR3 has 15 residues.

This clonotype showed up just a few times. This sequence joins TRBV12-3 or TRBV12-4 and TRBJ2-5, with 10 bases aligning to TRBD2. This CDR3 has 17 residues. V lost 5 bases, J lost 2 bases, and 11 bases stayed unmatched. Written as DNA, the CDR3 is TGTGCCAGCAGTCACCAACTAGCGGGAAAACGACAAGAGACCCAGTACTTC. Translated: CASSHQLAGKRQETQYF.

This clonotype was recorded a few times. In DNA, the CDR3 is TGTGCCACCAGTGACCATAAGACAGGGGCCTATGGCTACACCTTC. Its protein product is CATSDHKTGAYGYTF. The V call is TRBV24-1, the J call TRBJ1-2; 8 bases match TRBD1. After removal of 4 bases from V and 4 bases from J, the junction contained 7 bases not matched to a gene. CDR1 and CDR2 (germline): KGHDR, SFDVKD. There are 15 residues in the CDR3.

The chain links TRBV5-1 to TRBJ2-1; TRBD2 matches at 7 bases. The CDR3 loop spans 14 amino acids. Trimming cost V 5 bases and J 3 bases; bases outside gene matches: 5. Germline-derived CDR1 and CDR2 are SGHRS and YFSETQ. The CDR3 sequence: CASRDAGDYNEQFF. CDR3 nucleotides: TGCGCCAGCAGGGATGCGGGGGACTACAATGAGCAGTTCTTC.

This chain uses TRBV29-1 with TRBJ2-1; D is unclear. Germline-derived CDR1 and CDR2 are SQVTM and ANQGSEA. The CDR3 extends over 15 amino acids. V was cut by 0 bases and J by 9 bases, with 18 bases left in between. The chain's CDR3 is CSVEDRRWGSGEQFF. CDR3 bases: TGCAGCGTTGAAGACAGGAGATGGGGTTCGGGTGAGCAGTTCTTC.

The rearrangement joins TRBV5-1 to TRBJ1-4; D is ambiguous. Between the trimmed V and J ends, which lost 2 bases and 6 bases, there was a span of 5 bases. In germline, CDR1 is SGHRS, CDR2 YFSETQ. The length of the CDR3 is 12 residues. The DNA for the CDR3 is TGCGCCAGCAGCTTTCCTGATGAAAAACTGTTTTTT. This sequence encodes CASSFPDEKLFF.

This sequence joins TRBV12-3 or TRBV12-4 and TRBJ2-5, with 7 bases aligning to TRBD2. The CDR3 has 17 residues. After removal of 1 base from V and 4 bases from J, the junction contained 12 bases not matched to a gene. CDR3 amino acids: CASSLGRLAQRGETQYF. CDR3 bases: TGTGCCAGCAGTTTAGGTCGACTAGCCCAAAGGGGAGAGACCCAGTACTTC.

The CDR3 loop is CASSLSDRGLNTEAFF. The CDR3 DNA sequence: TGCGCCAGCAGCCTTTCGGACAGGGGGTTGAACACTGAAGCTTTCTTT. The rearrangement joins TRBV5-1 to TRBJ1-1, with TRBD1 matching over 10 bases. This CDR3 has 16 residues. From germline, CDR1 is SGHRS and CDR2 YFSETQ. J was trimmed by 0 bases and V by 4 bases; bases with no gene match: 6.

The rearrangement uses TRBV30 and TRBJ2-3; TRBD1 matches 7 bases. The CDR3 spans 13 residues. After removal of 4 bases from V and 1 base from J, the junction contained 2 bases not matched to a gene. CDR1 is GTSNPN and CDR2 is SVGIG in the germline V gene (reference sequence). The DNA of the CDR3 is TGTGCCTGGAAGACAGGGCGCACAGATACGCAGTATTTT. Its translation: CAWKTGRTDTQYF.